The subject of this entry is one TCR beta chain. It lacks a known antigen. Qualities for individual bases were not recorded, and no much larger clone is one base off. All donors were healthy Caucasians. Library preparation was by 5' RACE. Sequencing used an Illumina HiSeq 2000. A universal primer binding site was added through template switching, and the final cDNA carried a unique molecular identifier so that TCR cDNA molecules could be counted accurately. Specific primers in the conserved constant-segment region were used to synthesize first-strand cDNA for the TCR alpha and beta chains. To control for contamination, each cDNA library was double barcoded with a SMART-Mk sample barcode plus Illumina barcodes. TruSeq adapter sequences and Illumina sample barcodes were added in two successive PCR steps. TCR alpha and beta cDNA libraries were sequenced on the Illumina HiSeq platform with custom primers. In the source study's methods: Raw reads were processed with MiGEC to extract unique molecular identifiers, and MiXCR was used to determine CDR3 positions. Recombination models were inferred per individual with the repgenHMM and IGoR tools using an EM algorithm. Shared clonotypes were analyzed with the tcR package in R, and sharing was normalized by the product of cloneset sizes. To study raw recombination without the effects of thymic and clonal selection, out-of-frame nonproductive sequences were analyzed. TCRdb trimmed the raw reads at Q25, called clones with MiXCR and kept productive beta chains. Rows matching on CDR3 protein sequence are summarized as one entry with the most common DNA and genes. These V and J calls derive from TCRdb rather than the authors' analysis. For this sample there are 1.5 million or so distinct CDR3 sequences; around 33% appear just once. Clones ranked in the top ten supply around 0.3% of the sample.

This sample is drawn from a study of identical twins (dated by TCRdb to the mid-2010s). As for the study more broadly: To test whether fetal clonotypes persist, this study deep-sequenced TCR alpha and beta repertoires from monozygotic twins, from unrelated adults of various ages, and from cord blood. To rule out contamination, replicate twin experiments were performed at different times with different library preparation protocols. What the authors observed across the whole study: Because the same donors could not be followed over many years, the conclusions relied on cross-sectional statistical analysis. In monozygotic twins, out-of-frame TCR alpha sharing was systematically underestimated by recombination models, although the models agreed with sharing between unrelated individuals. Compared with coincidental sharing between unrelated individuals, out-of-frame TCR alpha sequences shared between twins showed an excess of sequences with low generation probability. A weaker excess of twin sharing was found in beta out-of-frame sequences because the signal-to-noise ratio was lowered by fewer shared sequences. Zero-insertion analyses could be partly confounded by invariant T cells such as MAIT and iNKT, though diverse VJ usage argued against such confounding for most clonotypes. Fewer insertions were carried by abundant cord blood beta clonotypes; a weaker similar trend was observed in young adult naive repertoires, while no such trend was observed in memory repertoires.

Trimming at the junction amounts to 7 bases on V and 5 bases on J, and the germline ends lie 6 bases apart. Looking up the germline V gene (reference sequence) yields CDR1 MNHEY and CDR2 SMNVEV. The CDR3 runs 10 residues from the cysteine to the phenylalanine. Only CDR3 DNA is held: 30 bases, read in frame from base 1. This chain joins TRBV27 to TRBJ2-7, with an unclear D gene assignment. The sequence was obtained from a newborn girl in good health. Sequencing was carried out using cord blood. The DNA is as follows: TGTGCCAGCAAGTCCCACGAGCAGTACTTC. Translated, this gives CASKSHEQYF.